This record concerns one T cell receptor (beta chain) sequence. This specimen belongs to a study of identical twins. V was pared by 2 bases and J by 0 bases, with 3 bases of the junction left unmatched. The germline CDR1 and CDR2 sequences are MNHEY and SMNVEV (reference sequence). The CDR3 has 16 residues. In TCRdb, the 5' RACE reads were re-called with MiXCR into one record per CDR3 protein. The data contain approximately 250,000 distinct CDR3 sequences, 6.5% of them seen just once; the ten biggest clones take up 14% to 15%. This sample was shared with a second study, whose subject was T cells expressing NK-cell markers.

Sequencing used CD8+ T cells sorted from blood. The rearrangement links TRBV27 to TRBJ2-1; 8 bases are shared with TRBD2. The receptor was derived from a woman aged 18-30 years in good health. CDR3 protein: CASSLTGTSSYNEQFF. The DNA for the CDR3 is TGTGCCAGCAGTTTAACCGGGACTAGCTCCTACAATGAGCAGTTCTTC.